The present entry profiles one TCR beta chain with its context. This clonotype was recorded at least ten times. Its recognized antigen is unknown. No clone much larger than this one lies a single base away; base qualities are absent. Library preparation used 5' RACE. The sequencer listed for this sample is Illumina HiSeq 2500. A second PCR of roughly 7 to 12 cycles was run with a J-beta primer mix and a sample-barcoded 5' primer. A unique molecular identifier was introduced onto each TCR beta cDNA molecule by a template-switch 5' adaptor carrying 12 random nucleotides. At least 2.5 million CDR3-containing paired-end reads were obtained from each sample. First-strand cDNA was synthesized from all RNA with the Mint cDNA synthesis kit, primed by a TRBC-specific oligonucleotide. All cDNA was treated with uracil-DNA glycosylase and then went through a first 18-cycle PCR with the universal primers M1SS and BC2_uni_R. Turning to the authors' computational methods: Each sample was normalized by randomly selecting 1 million high-quality reads, each carrying a distinct molecular identifier. Instead of being binned into consensus sequences, reads with shared molecular identifiers were discarded. CDR3 identification, clonotype clustering and error correction used MiTCR with a Q25 quality threshold and the strictest error-elimination algorithm. A nonparametric unseen species model with Euler transformation was used to estimate a lower bound on total TCR beta diversity. TCRdb trimmed public reads at Q25 via fastp, called clones via MiXCR and kept in-frame beta chains. Each CDR3 protein appears once, grouped with its most common genes and DNA. These V and J calls originate from TCRdb's pipeline instead of the authors' own analysis. This sample gives about 720,000 distinct CDR3 sequences in total; around a fifth of them show up just once. About 20% of the sample is taken by the ten largest.

V is shortened by 0 bases, J by 6 bases, and the region joining them spans 4 bases. CDR1 and CDR2, looked up from the germline V gene, are KGHDR and SFDVKD. Inclusive of the bounding cysteine and phenylalanine, the CDR3 is 13 residues long. Here the CDR3 DNA is all that survives: 39 bases in frame from base 1. The donors were roughly 38 Caucasian individuals from Russia, aged 6 to 90 years, who were systemically healthy. About 9.1 milliliters of peripheral blood were collected from each donor into EDTA-treated Vacutainer tubes. PBMCs were isolated by Ficoll-Paque density-gradient centrifugation, with at least 7 million obtained per sample. Total RNA was extracted from PBMCs with Trizol reagent, with at least 5.5 micrograms obtained per sample. Naive CD45RAhigh/CD27high T cell percentages were measured by flow cytometry on a PBMC aliquot from every donor. The sample is drawn from a study of blood T cells in healthy people across ages (dated by TCRdb to the mid-2010s). Study-level background: In model experiments, template switching captured roughly one uniquely barcoded TCR beta cDNA molecule for every two T cells. Using deep sequencing normalized with unique cDNA molecular identifiers, the study measured how TCR beta repertoire diversity changes with age. The donors were divided into four age groups: young (average approximately 15 years), middle-aged (about 39), aged (approximately 59) and long-lived (roughly 88). To avoid experimental bias, donors of different ages were spread randomly across the sequencing lanes. For two donors (one aged 18 to 29 and one aged 80 or older), the study analyzed two additional independent replicas of 1 million unique cDNA reads from the same blood draw.

What the research found in general, with its limitations: There was a strong correlation between observed TCR beta diversity and the percentage of naive T cells measured by flow cytometry. Compared with the aged group, more naive CD4+ T cells, fewer expanded clones and increased TCR diversity were shown by the long-lived group, suggesting age selection. Since profiling was done on bulk unsorted PBMCs, naive and antigen-experienced compartments could not be conclusively compared. The CMV infection status of donors was not known, potentially confounding age-related changes in expanded clonotypes. As age increased, observed TCR beta diversity per million T cells dropped in a roughly linear way, and a significant reduction was already evident by age 40. Estimates of total diversity from one million sequenced T cells were regarded as lower bounds and underestimates.

The chain is encoded by TRBV24-1 joined to TRBJ2-2; no D gene call is confident. This clonotype was sampled from a man in his 70s in good health. Sequenced: blood. The CDR3 region has the sequence CATSDLWAGELFF. The DNA reads TGTGCCACCAGTGATTTGTGGGCCGGGGAGCTGTTTTTT.